One and the same sample provided the 2 T cell receptor beta chains below, sequenced in a study of CD8+ T cells in alopecia areata. TCR sequencing used cDNA made by reverse transcription of extracted RNA. Measured with immunoSEQ multiplex PCR; TCRdb has only the in-frame clones, and not every one. The sample holds over 100,000 clones, and no clone turns up only once. Sequenced sample: lesional skin. These receptors all come from a C3H/HeJ mouse with alopecia areata. This strain's MHC haplotype is H2-k.

This clone has a handful of counts. Gene names are the mouse ones. The read ends 4 residues early relative to the CDR3; the germline J gene fills the gap. The rearrangement joins TRBV31 to TRBJ2-1, with TRBD2 matching 9 bases. The CDR3 covers 13 residues. Germline CDR1 is GKSSPN and CDR2 is SITVG. Trimming at V came to 1 base and at J to 5 bases, leaving 0 bases not matched to a gene. The CDR3 DNA, read in part, is TGTGCCTGGAGTCCTGGGGGGGATGCT. Its translation is CAWSPGGDA. The full CDR3 sequence reads CAWSPGGDAEQFF.

Note on this clone: An end of the junction differs from the germline gene, which may be a read error. Here the gene names and germline are mouse. With the read ending 4 residues before the CDR3 end, the germline J gene is used to fill in that end. The chain couples TRBV13-3 to TRBJ2-5; 7 bases map to TRBD1. Per germline, CDR1 NNHDY and CDR2 SYVADS. This CDR3 is built from 16 residues. CDR3 DNA (partial): TGTGCCAGCCGTGACCAACAGGGGCTCAACCAAGAC. Its protein product is CASRDQQGLNQD. In full, the CDR3 is CASRDQQGLNQDTQYF.